The rows below give T cell receptor beta chains drawn from one sample of a study of human T cells and chemical hapten exposure. TCRdb re-derived calls from the RACE reads in MiXCR, one entry per CDR3 protein. The sample consists of roughly 130,000 distinct CDR3 sequences, approximately 9.1% of them appearing once. Sequencing was done on a sample of whole blood. All receptors derive from a male donor in good health. Some clones in this sample may be carry-over from other donors' samples. CDR3s include the opening cysteine and the closing phenylalanine or tryptophan.

V	J	CDR3
TRBV25-1	TRBJ2-7	CASSESPMREQYF
TRBV29-1	TRBJ1-1	CSVKNNEAFF
TRBV7-2	TRBJ2-7	CASSLELLAGAYEQYF
TRBV5-1	TRBJ2-7	CASSPGRDEQYF
TRBV19	TRBJ2-1	CASSMGSAGDNEQFF
TRBV7-9	TRBJ2-7	CASSSGGASYEQYF
TRBV27	TRBJ2-2	CASSFVRTNTGELFF
TRBV6-4	TRBJ1-6	CASSETGDNSPLHF
TRBV11-1	TRBJ2-2	CASMLTGGPTGELFF
TRBV12-3/TRBV12-4	TRBJ1-6	CASSLHGGYNSPLHF
TRBV7-6	TRBJ1-1	CASRFPNPADTEAFF
TRBV7-8	TRBJ1-1	CASSLGVTGRSFMNTEAFF
TRBV6-2/TRBV6-3	TRBJ2-7	CASSPHERERVYEQYF
TRBV14	TRBJ1-1	CASSLRTGLNTEAFF
TRBV11-2	TRBJ2-5	CASSLRDSYPREETQYF
TRBV6-2/TRBV6-3	TRBJ1-5	CASSYRAGGINQPQHF
TRBV12-5	TRBJ2-3	CASGLVRSDLSTDTQYF
TRBV16	TRBJ2-1	CASSPGTGGHEQIF
TRBV7-9	TRBJ1-1	CASGRNTEAFF
TRBV27	TRBJ1-5	CASRADRVGNQPQHF
TRBV27	TRBJ2-1	CASSFRDPNYNEQFF
TRBV7-3	TRBJ1-6	CASSTGLGSPLHF
TRBV5-1	TRBJ2-1	CASSSTGFPSSYNEQFF
TRBV6-1	TRBJ1-5	CASSEEGYSNQPQHF
TRBV5-1	TRBJ1-1	CASSPATGTEAFF
TRBV9	TRBJ2-7	CASSVESGGFTGGEQYF
TRBV29-1	TRBJ2-5	CSVEFWPGQETQYF
TRBV10-3	TRBJ2-3	CAIKVAGADTQYF
TRBV9	TRBJ2-3	CASSPDLAGDTQYF
TRBV12-3/TRBV12-4	TRBJ2-5	CASSFLRAGETQYF
TRBV20-1	TRBJ2-1	CSASPQAQGINNEQFF
TRBV30	TRBJ2-5	CAWSVFEGETQYF
TRBV7-2	TRBJ2-5	CASSLIGQGFGETQYF
TRBV12-3/TRBV12-4	TRBJ2-7	CASSLVVRGDEQYF
TRBV27	TRBJ1-2	CASSSPITRTGYTF
TRBV7-8	TRBJ1-5	CASSLATGAPNQPQHF
TRBV7-9	TRBJ2-7	CASSLVQGLDKGSYEQYF